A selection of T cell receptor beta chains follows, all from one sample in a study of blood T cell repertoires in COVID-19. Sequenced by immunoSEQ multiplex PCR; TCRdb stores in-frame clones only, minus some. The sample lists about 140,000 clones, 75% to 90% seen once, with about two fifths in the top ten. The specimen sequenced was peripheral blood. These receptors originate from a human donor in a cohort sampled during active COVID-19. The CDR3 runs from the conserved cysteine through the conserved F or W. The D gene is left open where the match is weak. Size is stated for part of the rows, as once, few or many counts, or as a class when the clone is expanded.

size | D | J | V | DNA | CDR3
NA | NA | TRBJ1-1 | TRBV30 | TGTGCCTGGAGCGTAGTGCGCGGGAGAACTGAAGCTTTCTTT | CAWSVVRGRTEAFF
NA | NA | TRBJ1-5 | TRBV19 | TGTGCCAGTAGTATAAGTGGCCAGGGACTTAGCCCCCAGCATTTT | CASSISGQGLSPQHF
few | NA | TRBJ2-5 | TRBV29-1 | TGCAGCGTTGAAGCAGGACAAGAGACCCAGTACTTC | CSVEAGQETQYF
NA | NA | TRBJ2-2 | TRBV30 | TGTGCCTGGGGCGGCAGGGAGCTGTTTTTT | CAWGGRELFF
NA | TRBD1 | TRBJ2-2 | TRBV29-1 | TGCAGCGCCACCCAGGGGGCGCGCGGCGGGGAGCTGTTTTTT | CSATQGARGGELFF
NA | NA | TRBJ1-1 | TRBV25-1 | TGTGCCAGCAGTGGAGGACAGATGAACACTGAAGCTTTCTTT | CASSGGQMNTEAFF
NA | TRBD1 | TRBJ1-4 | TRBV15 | TGTGCCACCAGCCGCGGGACAGGGGTAACTAATGAAAAACTGTTTTTT | CATSRGTGVTNEKLFF
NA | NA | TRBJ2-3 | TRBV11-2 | TGTGCCAGCAGCTTCCCCGGGGGATCAGTGGGCACAGATACGCAGTATTTT | CASSFPGGSVGTDTQYF
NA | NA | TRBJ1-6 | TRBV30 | TGTGCCTGCCTCCGGGACTCCTTTAATTCACCCCTCCACTTT | CACLRDSFNSPLHF
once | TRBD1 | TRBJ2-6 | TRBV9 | TGTGCCAGCAGCGTAACAGGGGGCGGTGGGGCCAACGTCCTGACTTTC | CASSVTGGGGANVLTF
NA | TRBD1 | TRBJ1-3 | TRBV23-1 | TGCGCCAGCAGGTTGGACAGGGGGCCCCAGATTGGAAACACCATATATTTT | CASRLDRGPQIGNTIYF
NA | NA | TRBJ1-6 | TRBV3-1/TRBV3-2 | TGTGCCAGCGGGACTAGCTCCTATAATTCACCCCTCCACTTT | CASGTSSYNSPLHF
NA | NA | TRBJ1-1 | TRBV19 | TGTGCCAGTAGTACCGCCGGTCGGGTGGGCACTGAAGCTTTCTTT | CASSTAGRVGTEAFF
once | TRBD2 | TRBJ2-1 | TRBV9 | TGTGCCAGCAGCGTTAGCCTAGCGGGGCCTAACAATGAGCAGTTCTTC | CASSVSLAGPNNEQFF
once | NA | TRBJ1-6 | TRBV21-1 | TGTGCCAGCAGCATTAACCCAGGGAGGGGGGTACCCCTCCACTTT | CASSINPGRGVPLHF
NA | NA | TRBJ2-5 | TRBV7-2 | TGTGCCAGCAGCTTACTCAGGAATCAAGAGACCCAGTACTTC | CASSLLRNQETQYF
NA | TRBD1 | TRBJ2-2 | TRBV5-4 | TGTGCCAGCACCCCCATGGGACAGACAGGCACCGGGGAGCTGTTTTTT | CASTPMGQTGTGELFF
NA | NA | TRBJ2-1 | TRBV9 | TGTGCCAGCAGCGTAGGAGGAGGGCAACTCTTC | CASSVGGGQLF
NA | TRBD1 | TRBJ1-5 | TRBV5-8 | TGTGCCAGCAGCACCTGGACAGGGAATCAGCCCCAGCATTTT | CASSTWTGNQPQHF
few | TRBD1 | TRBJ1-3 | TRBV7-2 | TGTGCCAGCAGCTTTCAGGGGGGTGGAAACACCATATATTTT | CASSFQGGGNTIYF
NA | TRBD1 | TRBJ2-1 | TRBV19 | TGTGCCAGTAGTAAATTGACAGGGTCCTACAATGAGCAGTTCTTC | CASSKLTGSYNEQFF
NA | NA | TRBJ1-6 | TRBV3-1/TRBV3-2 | TGTGCCAGCAGCCAAGTAGGAGCCAATTCACCCCTCCACTTT | CASSQVGANSPLHF
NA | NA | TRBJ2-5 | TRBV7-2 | TGTGCCAGCAGACCCGACTGGAGCCAAGAGACCCAGTACTTC | CASRPDWSQETQYF
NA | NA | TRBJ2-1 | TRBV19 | TGTGCCAGTAGTATAGGGGGACGGGGGGCGAACAATGAGCAGTTCTTC | CASSIGGRGANNEQFF
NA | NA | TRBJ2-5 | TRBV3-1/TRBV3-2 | TGTGCCAGCAGCCTATCCCTAGGGAGGGAGACCCAGTACTTC | CASSLSLGRETQYF
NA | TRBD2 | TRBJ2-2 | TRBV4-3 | TGCGCCAGCAGCCAGGCCGGGACTAGCGGGGGAGGGGAGCTGTTTTTT | CASSQAGTSGGGELFF
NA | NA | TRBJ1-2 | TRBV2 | TGTGCCAGCAGTGGAGGGCGGACAGACCACTATGGCTACACCTTC | CASSGGRTDHYGYTF
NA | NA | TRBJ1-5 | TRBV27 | TGTGCCAGCAGTTTCTCTCCCCCTCCCGGCAATCAGCCCCAGCATTTT | CASSFSPPPGNQPQHF
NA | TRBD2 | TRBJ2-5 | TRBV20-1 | TGCAGTGCTAGTCTCCGGGGGGGCGGTATAGAGACCCAGTACTTC | CSASLRGGGIETQYF
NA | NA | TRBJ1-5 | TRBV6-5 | TGTGCCAGCAGGACAGGTTCGGCTCAGCCCCAGCATTTT | CASRTGSAQPQHF